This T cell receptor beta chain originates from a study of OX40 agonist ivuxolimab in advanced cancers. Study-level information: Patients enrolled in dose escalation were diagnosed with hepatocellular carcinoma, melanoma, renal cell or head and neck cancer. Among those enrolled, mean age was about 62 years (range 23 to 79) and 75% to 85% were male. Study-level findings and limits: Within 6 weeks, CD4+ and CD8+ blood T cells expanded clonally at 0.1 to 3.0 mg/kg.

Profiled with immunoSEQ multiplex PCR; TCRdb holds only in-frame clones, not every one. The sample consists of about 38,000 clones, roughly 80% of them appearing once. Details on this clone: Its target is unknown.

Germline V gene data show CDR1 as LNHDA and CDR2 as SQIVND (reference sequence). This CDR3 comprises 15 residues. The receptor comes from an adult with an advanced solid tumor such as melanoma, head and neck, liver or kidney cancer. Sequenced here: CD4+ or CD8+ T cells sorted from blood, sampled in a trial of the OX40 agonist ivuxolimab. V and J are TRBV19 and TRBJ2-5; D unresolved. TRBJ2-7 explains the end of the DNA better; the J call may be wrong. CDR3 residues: CASSVAMLLTYEQYF. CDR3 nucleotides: TGTGCCAGTAGTGTAGCAATGTTACTAACCTACGAGCAGTACTTC.